This TCR beta chain was captured by sequencing in a study of blood T cells in healthy people across ages. PCR was performed a second time for about 7 to 12 cycles using a sample-barcoded 5' primer and a J-beta primer mix. Each CDR3 protein is one row after TCRdb ran MiXCR on the 5' RACE reads. The profile shows fewer than 2,000,000 distinct CDR3 sequences, 30% to 40% of them singletons. Germline V gives CDR1 SEHNR, CDR2 FQNEAQ (reference sequence). The CDR3 is 16 amino acids. Germline trimming cut 1 base from V and 11 bases from J; bases unmatched to any gene: 8. This TCR derives from a woman between 25 and 40 years old in good health. Input material: blood. V usage is TRBV7-9 and J usage is TRBJ2-5, with 15 nucleotides matching TRBD2. The CDR3 region is CASSLGTSGGAGEQYF. In nucleotides, the CDR3 is TGTGCCAGCAGCTTAGGGACTAGCGGGGGGGCAGGTGAGCAGTACTTC.